These T cell receptor beta chains were read from a single sample in a study of T cell responses to AZD1222 COVID-19 vaccine. Clones were sequenced by immunoSEQ multiplex PCR, and TCRdb holds only the in-frame ones, with some missing. The table includes a few hundred thousand clones, 85% to 95% detected once. Source: peripheral blood, taken on day 0 of AZD1222 vaccination. These TCRs come from an adult in good health. Both conserved end residues are part of each CDR3. The D gene is left open where the match is weak. Clone size appears in some rows only: once, few, many, or a class for an expanded clone.

len: 15
abundance: -
j_gene: TRBJ2-7
d_gene: -
v_gene: TRBV5-1
CDR3nt: TGCGCCAGCACCGAACCCCCCCCTATTACGTGGGAGCAGTACTTC
CDR3aa: CASTEPPPITWEQYF

len: 13
abundance: -
j_gene: TRBJ2-7
d_gene: TRBD1
v_gene: TRBV28
CDR3nt: TGTGCCAGCAGCCTCGACAGGGACCACGAGCAGTACTTC
CDR3aa: CASSLDRDHEQYF

len: 14
abundance: -
j_gene: TRBJ1-1
d_gene: TRBD1
v_gene: TRBV28
CDR3nt: TGTGCCAGCAGCCGAGGGGACAGGAACACTGAAGCTTTCTTT
CDR3aa: CASSRGDRNTEAFF

len: 14
abundance: few
j_gene: TRBJ1-2
d_gene: TRBD1
v_gene: TRBV28
CDR3nt: TGTGCCAGCAGTTTATCCGACAGGGTGCGCGGCTACACCTTC
CDR3aa: CASSLSDRVRGYTF

len: 14
abundance: -
j_gene: TRBJ2-1
d_gene: TRBD1
v_gene: TRBV29-1
CDR3nt: TGCAGCGTTGAGGGACAGGGGGCACACAATGAGCAGTTCTTC
CDR3aa: CSVEGQGAHNEQFF

len: 16
abundance: -
j_gene: TRBJ2-2
d_gene: TRBD2
v_gene: TRBV10-3
CDR3nt: TGTGCCATCAGTGAGGGGGGACTAGCGGCCACCGGGGAGCTGTTTTTT
CDR3aa: CAISEGGLAATGELFF

len: 15
abundance: -
j_gene: TRBJ2-5
d_gene: -
v_gene: TRBV3-1/TRBV3-2
CDR3nt: TGTGCCAGCAGCCAAACAGGGACGTCAGGCGAGACCCAGTACTTC
CDR3aa: CASSQTGTSGETQYF

len: 14
abundance: -
j_gene: TRBJ1-4
d_gene: -
v_gene: TRBV5-1
CDR3nt: TGCGCCAGCAGCTTGGGGGCGGCTAATGAAAAACTGTTTTTT
CDR3aa: CASSLGAANEKLFF

len: 13
abundance: -
j_gene: TRBJ1-5
d_gene: -
v_gene: TRBV6-5
CDR3nt: TGTGCCAGCAGTTATGAGCAGAGGGGGCCCCAGCATTTT
CDR3aa: CASSYEQRGPQHF

len: 14
abundance: -
j_gene: TRBJ2-1
d_gene: -
v_gene: TRBV7-9
CDR3nt: TGTGCCAGCAGCTTAGGGTCAGGAGACAATGAGCAGTTCTTC
CDR3aa: CASSLGSGDNEQFF

len: 16
abundance: -
j_gene: TRBJ2-1
d_gene: -
v_gene: TRBV14
CDR3nt: TGTGCCAGCAGCCAAGTTCAAGCGTCGACCTACAATGAGCAGTTCTTC
CDR3aa: CASSQVQASTYNEQFF

len: 14
abundance: -
j_gene: TRBJ1-2
d_gene: TRBD1
v_gene: TRBV28
CDR3nt: TGTGCCAGCAGGAGCGTCGGACAGGCCTATGGCTACACCTTC
CDR3aa: CASRSVGQAYGYTF

len: 13
abundance: once
j_gene: TRBJ1-2
d_gene: -
v_gene: TRBV9
CDR3nt: TGTGCCAGCAGCGCCCCAGGGTCCTATGGCTACACCTTC
CDR3aa: CASSAPGSYGYTF

len: 13
abundance: -
j_gene: TRBJ1-2
d_gene: -
v_gene: TRBV7-2
CDR3nt: TGTGCCAGCAGCCCCGCCAGGGTGGACAGCTACACCTTC
CDR3aa: CASSPARVDSYTF

len: 14
abundance: -
j_gene: TRBJ2-2
d_gene: TRBD1
v_gene: TRBV19
CDR3nt: TGTGCCAGTATTGACAGGGGGCTTACCGGGGAGCTGTTTTTT
CDR3aa: CASIDRGLTGELFF